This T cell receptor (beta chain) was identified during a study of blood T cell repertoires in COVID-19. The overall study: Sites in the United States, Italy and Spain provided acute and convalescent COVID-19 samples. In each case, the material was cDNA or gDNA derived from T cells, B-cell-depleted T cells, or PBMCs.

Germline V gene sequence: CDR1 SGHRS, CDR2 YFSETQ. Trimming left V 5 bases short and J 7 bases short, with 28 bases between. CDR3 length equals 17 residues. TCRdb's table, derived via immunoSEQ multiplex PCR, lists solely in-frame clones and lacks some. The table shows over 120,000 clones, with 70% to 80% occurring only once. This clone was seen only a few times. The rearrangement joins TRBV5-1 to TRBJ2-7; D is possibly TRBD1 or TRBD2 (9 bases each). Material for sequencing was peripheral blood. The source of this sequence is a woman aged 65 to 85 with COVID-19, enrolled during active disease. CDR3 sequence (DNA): TGCGCCAGCAGGGGACAGGGAGAGACTAGCGGCTACGGGGAGCAGTACTTC. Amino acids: CASRGQGETSGYGEQYF.